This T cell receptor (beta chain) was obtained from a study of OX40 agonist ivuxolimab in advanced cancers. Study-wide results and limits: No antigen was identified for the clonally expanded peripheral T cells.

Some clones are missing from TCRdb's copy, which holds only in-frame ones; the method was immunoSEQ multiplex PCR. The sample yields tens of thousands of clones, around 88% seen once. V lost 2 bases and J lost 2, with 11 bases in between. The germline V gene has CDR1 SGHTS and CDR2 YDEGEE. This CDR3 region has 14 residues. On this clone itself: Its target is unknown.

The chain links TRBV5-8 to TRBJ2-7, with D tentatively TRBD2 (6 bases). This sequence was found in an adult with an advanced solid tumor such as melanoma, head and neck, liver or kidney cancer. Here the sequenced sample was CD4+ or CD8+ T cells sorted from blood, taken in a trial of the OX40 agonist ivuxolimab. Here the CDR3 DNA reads TGTGCCAGCAGCTTAACCCGCGGGGCCTACGAGCAGTACTTC. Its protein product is CASSLTRGAYEQYF.